The rows below give T cell receptor beta chains drawn from one sample of a study of blood T cell repertoires in COVID-19. Using immunoSEQ multiplex PCR, the repertoire was profiled, and TCRdb retains in-frame clones only, with some absent. The sample carries around 100,000 clones, approximately 86% recorded once. Sample: peripheral blood. Receptor source: a man aged 45-60 years with active or convalescent COVID-19. Both conserved end residues are part of each CDR3. The D gene is left open where the match is weak. The listing skips clone size in some rows; elsewhere it reads once, few, many or a size class.

D gene,V gene,J gene,clone size,CDR3 DNA,CDR3 protein
TRBD1,TRBV6-5,TRBJ1-6,NA,TGTGCCAGTTTACCGGGACAGGGCCACTCACCCCTCCACTTT,CASLPGQGHSPLHF
NA,TRBV7-9,TRBJ1-3,NA,TGTGCCAGCAGCTTAACATTTTTGTCTGGAAACACCATATATTTT,CASSLTFLSGNTIYF
NA,TRBV21-1,TRBJ1-5,NA,TGTGCCAGCAGCATCTCGGACAGGAGCAATCAGCCCCAGCATTTT,CASSISDRSNQPQHF
TRBD2,TRBV7-6,TRBJ2-2,few,TGTGCCAGCAGCTTAGGTTCTAGCGGAGATATCGGGGAGCTGTTTTTT,CASSLGSSGDIGELFF
NA,TRBV6-6,TRBJ1-2,NA,TGTGCCAGCACCGAAAAGGACAGTACTGGCTACACCTTC,CASTEKDSTGYTF
TRBD1,TRBV18,TRBJ2-1,NA,TGTGCCAGCTCACCCATACAGGGGAATGAGCAGTTCTTC,CASSPIQGNEQFF
TRBD2,TRBV5-1,TRBJ2-5,NA,TGCGCCAGCAGCCACGGGACTAGCGGACAAGAGACCCAGTACTTC,CASSHGTSGQETQYF
TRBD2,TRBV20-1,TRBJ2-5,NA,TGCAGTGCTAGTGATACTAGCGGGGGAAACCAAGAGACCCAGTACTTC,CSASDTSGGNQETQYF
NA,TRBV6-5,TRBJ1-1,NA,TGTGCCAGCACCCTGACAGTGAACACTGAAGCTTTCTTT,CASTLTVNTEAFF
TRBD1,TRBV6-5,TRBJ1-6,NA,TGTGCCAGCAGGGGACAGGGGAATTCACCCCTCCACTTT,CASRGQGNSPLHF
TRBD1,TRBV4-1,TRBJ2-7,few,TGCGCCAGCAGCCCTGGGACAGGGAGTAGCTCCTACGAGCAGTACTTC,CASSPGTGSSSYEQYF
TRBD2,TRBV28,TRBJ2-7,NA,TGTGCCAGCAGTTTAGGGGCGGGGGACCTCTACGAGCAGTACTTC,CASSLGAGDLYEQYF
TRBD1,TRBV15,TRBJ1-5,once,TGTGCCACCAGCGGAGGACAGGGTTATAATCAGCCCCAGCATTTT,CATSGGQGYNQPQHF
TRBD1,TRBV5-1,TRBJ2-2,NA,TGCGCCAGCAGCTTTACAGGGGCAACCGGGGAGCTGTTTTTT,CASSFTGATGELFF
TRBD1,TRBV10-1,TRBJ2-3,NA,TGCGCCTCCTCTTCAGGGGGCAATACGCAGTATTTT,CASSSGGNTQYF
NA,TRBV30,TRBJ2-7,NA,TGTGCCTGGATGCGACAGACCTACGAGCAGTACTTC,CAWMRQTYEQYF
NA,TRBV3-1/TRBV3-2,TRBJ2-2,NA,TGTGCCAGCAGCTACCTCGGGACCGGGGAGCTGTTTTTT,CASSYLGTGELFF
NA,TRBV18,TRBJ1-5,NA,TGTGCCAGCTCTAAAAACAGTCGGTATAGCAATCAGCCCCAGCATTTT,CASSKNSRYSNQPQHF
NA,TRBV18,TRBJ2-3,few,TGTGCCAGCTCACCTCTAGGGGGAGACACAGATACGCAGTATTTT,CASSPLGGDTDTQYF
TRBD1,TRBV28,TRBJ1-2,NA,TGTGCCAGCAGTTTAGGACAGGGGAGCGGGGGCTACACCTTC,CASSLGQGSGGYTF
NA,TRBV29-1,TRBJ1-1,once,TGCAGCGTTGAAGGCTCCCAGGGAAGCACTGAAGCTTTCTTT,CSVEGSQGSTEAFF
NA,TRBV24-1,TRBJ1-2,NA,TGTGCCACCAGTGACCCCGGGACAATGGTTGGCTACACCTTC,CATSDPGTMVGYTF
TRBD1,TRBV4-1,TRBJ1-5,NA,TGCGCCAGCAGCCCTAAGACGCCGGGACAGGGGTGGAATCAGCCCCAGCATTTT,CASSPKTPGQGWNQPQHF
NA,TRBV19,TRBJ1-2,NA,TGTGCCAGTATCGGTGGTCGCCTTCTGACCTTC,CASIGGRLLTF
TRBD2,TRBV6-6,TRBJ2-7,NA,TGTGCCAGCAGCTTGGGACTAGCGACCAACGAGCAGTACTTC,CASSLGLATNEQYF
TRBD1,TRBV25-1,TRBJ1-5,few,TGTGCCAGCAGTGAAGGACAGGAGGGGGTAGGCAATCAGCCCCAGCATTTT,CASSEGQEGVGNQPQHF
TRBD2,TRBV28,TRBJ2-5,once,TGTGCCAGCAGTGAATCGGGGGGGTCGAAAGAGACCCAGTACTTC,CASSESGGSKETQYF
NA,TRBV18,TRBJ2-1,few,TGTGCCAGCTCAACCGGGACACGTCTCCTTTACAATGAGCAGTTCTTC,CASSTGTRLLYNEQFF
TRBD1,TRBV6-2/TRBV6-3,TRBJ1-1,few,TGTGCCAGCAGTTACTCAGGGGGCGCTGAAGCTTTCTTT,CASSYSGGAEAFF
NA,TRBV3-1/TRBV3-2,TRBJ2-3,NA,TGTGCCAGCAGCCAGAGGGCGACCACAGATACGCAGTATTTT,CASSQRATTDTQYF
TRBD2,TRBV3-1/TRBV3-2,TRBJ2-3,NA,TGTGCCAGCAGCCCCCGGGCGACGGGGGGTCTCACAGATACGCAGTATTTT,CASSPRATGGLTDTQYF
NA,TRBV19,TRBJ1-1,NA,TGTGCCAGTTCCTGGGGGGACCTGGGCACTGAAGCTTTCTTT,CASSWGDLGTEAFF
NA,TRBV9,TRBJ1-5,once,TGTGCCAGCAGCGGCGGGGCAAATCAGCCCCAGCATTTT,CASSGGANQPQHF
NA,TRBV29-1,TRBJ1-4,few,TGCAGCGTAGTGGACCCGGGGGAAAAACTGTTTTTT,CSVVDPGEKLFF
NA,TRBV2,TRBJ1-1,NA,TGTGCCAGCAGTGAAGCGGCCACTTTCTTT,CASSEAATFF
TRBD1,TRBV6-1,TRBJ1-1,NA,TGTGCCAGCAGTGCCTCCGGGACAGGGGGCGGTACTGAAGCTTTCTTT,CASSASGTGGGTEAFF
NA,TRBV6-6,TRBJ2-5,NA,TGTGCCAGCACCCTGGGGGGGAGGGGGTACCAAGAGACCCAGTACTTC,CASTLGGRGYQETQYF
TRBD1,TRBV5-7,TRBJ1-5,NA,TGTGCCAGCAGCTTGGGGGGACAGGGCGATCAGCCCCAGCATTTT,CASSLGGQGDQPQHF
NA,TRBV2,TRBJ1-2,NA,TGTGCCAGCAGTGAAGACACGCTGGGGGGGACCGCGCCTAACTATGGCTACACCTTC,CASSEDTLGGTAPNYGYTF
NA,TRBV28,TRBJ1-5,NA,TGTGCCAGCAGCCCCGGAGGAAGCAATCAGCCCCAGCATTTT,CASSPGGSNQPQHF
TRBD2,TRBV5-4,TRBJ2-3,NA,TGTGCCAGCAGCTTAGCGGGGGGGCTCAGAGATACGCAGTATTTT,CASSLAGGLRDTQYF
NA,TRBV12-2,TRBJ1-1,NA,TGTGCAAGTTTAAAGGGGCAGGACACTGAAGCTTTCTTT,CASLKGQDTEAFF
TRBD1,TRBV7-6,TRBJ2-2,few,TGTGCCAGCAGCTTCGGGACAGGGGGCGGCGGGGAGCTGTTTTTT,CASSFGTGGGGELFF
TRBD1,TRBV6-6,TRBJ1-1,few,TGTGCCAGCCTCAAGGCAGGGGGAAACACTGAAGCTTTCTTT,CASLKAGGNTEAFF
TRBD1,TRBV2,TRBJ1-5,NA,TGTGCCAGCAGTGTTTGGACAGGGGACCAGCCCCAGCATTTT,CASSVWTGDQPQHF
NA,TRBV7-8,TRBJ1-4,NA,TGTGCCAGCAGCTTAGACGCGGTGAATGAAAAACTGTTTTTT,CASSLDAVNEKLFF
TRBD1,TRBV4-1,TRBJ2-7,NA,TGCGCCAGCAGCCAAGCGGACAGGGAAACCTACGAGCAGTACTTC,CASSQADRETYEQYF
NA,TRBV27,TRBJ2-2,NA,TGTGCCAGCAGTCGGTACCCGGAGGCCGGGGAGCTGTTTTTT,CASSRYPEAGELFF
NA,TRBV6-5,TRBJ2-3,NA,TGTGCCAGCAAGGGGCTAGGCACAGATACGCAGTATTTT,CASKGLGTDTQYF
TRBD1,TRBV18,TRBJ2-1,NA,TGTGCCAGCTCACCACGACAGGGCGAAAATGAGCAGTTCTTC,CASSPRQGENEQFF
TRBD1,TRBV28,TRBJ1-4,NA,TGTGCCAGTATGAGCGGACAGGGTGAAAAACTGTTTTTT,CASMSGQGEKLFF
TRBD1,TRBV28,TRBJ1-6,few,TGTGCCAGCGGACAGGGACGGGATTCACCCCTCCACTTT,CASGQGRDSPLHF
NA,TRBV6-6,TRBJ2-5,NA,TGTGCCAGCAGTTACTCTGTGGGGCGGCAAGAGACCCAGTACTTC,CASSYSVGRQETQYF
NA,TRBV30,TRBJ1-6,NA,TGTGCCCTCCGAAGGTCACGACAGCTCGATTCACCCCTCCACTTT,CALRRSRQLDSPLHF
NA,TRBV7-6,TRBJ2-3,NA,TGTGCCAGCAGCCAAGCGAGCCAAAGGGGAGGCACGCAGTATTTT,CASSQASQRGGTQYF
NA,TRBV10-3,TRBJ2-2,NA,TGTGCCATCAGTGAAAAGGGGGGGGTTGCCGGGGAGCTGTTTTTT,CAISEKGGVAGELFF
NA,TRBV21-1,TRBJ1-6,NA,TGTGCCAGCAGCAACAGACAGGGAGGATCACCCCTCCACTTT,CASSNRQGGSPLHF